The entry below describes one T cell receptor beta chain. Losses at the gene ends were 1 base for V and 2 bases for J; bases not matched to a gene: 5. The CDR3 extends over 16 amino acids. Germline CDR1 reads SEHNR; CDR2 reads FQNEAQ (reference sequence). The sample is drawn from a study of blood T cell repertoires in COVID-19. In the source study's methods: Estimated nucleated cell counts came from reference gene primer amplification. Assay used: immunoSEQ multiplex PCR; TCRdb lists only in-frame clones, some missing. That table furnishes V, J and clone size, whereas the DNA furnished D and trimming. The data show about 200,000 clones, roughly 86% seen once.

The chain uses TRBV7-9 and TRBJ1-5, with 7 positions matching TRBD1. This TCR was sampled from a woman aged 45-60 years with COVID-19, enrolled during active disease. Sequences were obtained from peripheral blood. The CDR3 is CASSLGRGQGNQPQHF. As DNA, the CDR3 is TGTGCCAGCAGCTTAGGGAGGGGGCAAGGCAATCAGCCCCAGCATTTT.